This TCR beta chain originates from a study of Graves' ophthalmopathy and Graves' hyperthyroidism. Study observations and caveats: For predicting ophthalmopathy progression, the model had nearly 71% sensitivity and nearly 75% specificity. The majority of expanded thyroid clonotypes above 0.001 frequency also occurred in blood.

V lost 1 base, J lost 2 bases, and 7 bases stayed unmatched. Germline assignment: CDR1 SEHNR and CDR2 FQNEAQ (reference sequence). The CDR3 totals 16 residues. This clonotype was observed a few times. Its antigen is not identified. From RNA, the CDR3 regions of TCR beta chains were amplified and sequenced. Second-round multiplex PCR came after a first-round RT-PCR that employed HTBI primers. TCRdb redid the calling of the multiplex PCR reads with MiXCR, one entry per CDR3 protein. The sample lists about 740,000 distinct CDR3 sequences, 40% occurring once. The rearrangement joins TRBV7-9 to TRBJ2-5, with TRBD2 identical over 7 bases. The TCR comes from an adult man with Graves' ophthalmopathy. The sequenced sample consisted of peripheral blood. The CDR3 nucleotides read TGTGCCAGCAGCTTAGATCAAGCGGGGAGGCAAGAGACCCAGTACTTC. As protein: CASSLDQAGRQETQYF.